One and the same sample provided the 18 T cell receptor beta chains below, sequenced in a study of CD8+ T cells in alopecia areata. RNA extraction was followed by reverse transcription into cDNA, which acted as the sequencing template. The data were produced by immunoSEQ multiplex PCR, yet TCRdb's version contains in-frame clones alone and is incomplete. The profile covers approximately 150,000 clones, with 50% to 65% appearing a single time and 4% to 5.5% taken by the ten largest. The sample consisted of CD4+ T cells sorted from blood. The receptors were gathered from a human donor in good health.

This clone has at least ten counts. V usage is TRBV11-2 and J usage is TRBJ2-3; D perhaps matches TRBD2 (6 bases). This CDR3 spans 15 amino acids. The germline V gene encodes CDR1 SGHAT and CDR2 FQNNGV. Deletions cut 8 bases from V and 0 bases from J, with 15 bases between. CDR3 nucleotide sequence: TGTGCCAGCGGGAGGCTGACTACCAGCACAGATACGCAGTATTTT. Translating gives CASGRLTTSTDTQYF.

The chain couples TRBV5-1 to TRBJ2-5; a weak D match, TRBD1 (5 bases). The germline gives CDR1 SGHRS, CDR2 YFSETQ. The length of the CDR3 is 16 residues. V was pared by 3 bases and J by 1 base, with 16 bases between. The CDR3 DNA reads as TGCGCCAGCAGCTCTAGGTCAGGGTCTCTCCAAGAGACCCAGTACTTC. As protein: CASSSRSGSLQETQYF.

The chain joins TRBV29-1 to TRBJ2-3; D is uncertain. V shed 5 bases and J shed 0 bases, with 6 bases lying between them. The length of the CDR3 is 12 residues. In germline, CDR1 is SQVTM, CDR2 ANQGSEA. This chain's CDR3 is CSVLASTDTQYF. The CDR3 DNA sequence: TGCAGCGTTCTGGCAAGCACAGATACGCAGTATTTT.

V usage is TRBV29-1 and J usage is TRBJ2-5, with 7 positions matching TRBD2. From germline, CDR1 is SQVTM and CDR2 ANQGSEA. With 0 bases clipped from V and 4 bases from J, the junction kept 5 bases outside the gene matches. The CDR3 consists of 14 residues. In nucleotides, the CDR3 is TGCAGCGTTGAAGATATTCAGCGGGGAGAGACCCAGTACTTC. Translated: CSVEDIQRGETQYF.

This clone was seen a handful of times. The V gene is TRBV30, the J gene TRBJ2-5, with 10 nucleotides matching TRBD2. The CDR3 is 13 amino acids. V lost 2 bases and J lost 5; bases outside the gene matches: 2. Germline CDR1 is GTSNPN and CDR2 is SVGIG (reference sequence). The CDR3 region is CAWSTTSGETQYF. CDR3 in DNA: TGTGCCTGGAGTACGACTAGCGGGGAGACCCAGTACTTC.

This clone was found a few times. The CDR3: CASSDRAGAEQFF. The CDR3 DNA is TGCGCCAGCAGTGACAGGGCGGGAGCTGAGCAGTTCTTC. J is TRBJ2-1 and V is TRBV10-2; 7 bases fit TRBD2. This CDR3 spans 13 amino acids. The junction had 5 bases not matched to a gene; V was cut back by 3 bases and J by 9 bases. The germline CDR1 and CDR2 sequences are WSHSY and SAAADI.

This chain connects TRBV7-9 to TRBJ1-1; possibly TRBD1 for D (6 bases). The CDR3 loop spans 14 amino acids. Germline values: CDR1 SEHNR, CDR2 FQNEAQ (reference sequence). V was trimmed by 5 bases and J by 3 bases, leaving 13 bases between them. Here the CDR3 DNA reads TGTGCCAGCAGCATACGCCCAGGGGACACTGAAGCTTTCTTT. Its protein product is CASSIRPGDTEAFF.

The chain is built from TRBV30 and TRBJ1-5; D gene uncertain. V was cut by 4 bases and J by 2 bases, with 12 bases left in between. This CDR3 is 14 amino acids long. Germline values: CDR1 GTSNPN, CDR2 SVGIG (reference sequence). The CDR3 sequence: CAWTTVSGNQPQHF. The CDR3 DNA sequence: TGTGCCTGGACAACAGTTTCTGGCAATCAGCCCCAGCATTTT.

The count of this clone is one. V usage is TRBV4-1 and J usage is TRBJ2-5, with 11 bases aligning to TRBD1. The junction had 0 bases not matched to a gene; V was cut back by 1 base and J by 5 bases. This CDR3 contains 14 residues. Germline CDR1 MGHRA, CDR2 YSYEKL. In DNA, the CDR3 is TGCGCCAGCAGCCAAGGGGACAGGGGGGAGACCCAGTACTTC. Its translation is CASSQGDRGETQYF.

A few counts support this clone. A junction boundary mismatches the germline segment, possibly from a read error. The genes are TRBV7-7 and TRBJ1-1; D remains unclear. The CDR3 covers 13 residues. Germline CDR1 SSHAT, CDR2 FNYEAQ (reference sequence). The CDR3 sequence is CASSTNRNTEAFF. The CDR3 DNA is TGTGCTAGCAGTACTAACAGAAACACTGAAGCTTTCTTT.

The V call is TRBV4-1, the J call TRBJ2-3; the match to TRBD2 covers 10 bases. After removal of 0 bases from V and 2 bases from J, the junction contained 5 bases not matched to a gene. The CDR3 runs 17 residues. The germline gives CDR1 MGHRA, CDR2 YSYEKL. In nucleotides, the CDR3 is TGCGCCAGCAGCCAAGAGTCCCTAGCGGGGGACACAGATACGCAGTATTTT. Protein: CASSQESLAGDTDTQYF.

The count of this clone is one. The chain recombines TRBV29-1 with TRBJ2-5, with a tentative D call TRBD2 (6 bases). With 0 bases removed from V and 4 bases from J, the gap between germline ends came to 15 bases. The CDR3 has 15 residues. Germline values: CDR1 SQVTM, CDR2 ANQGSEA. The chain's CDR3 is CSVEDSGTVGETQYF. The CDR3 DNA reads as TGCAGCGTTGAAGACTCCGGGACTGTGGGAGAGACCCAGTACTTC.

This clone was detected a few times. The chain couples TRBV27 to TRBJ2-1, with 14 positions matching TRBD2. This CDR3 comprises 17 residues. From germline, CDR1 is MNHEY and CDR2 SMNVEV (reference sequence). Unmatched junction bases numbered 8, after V lost 6 bases and J lost 4 bases. CDR3 sequence (DNA): TGTGCCAGCAGGCCCCGGACTAGCGGGAGGTTGTACAATGAGCAGTTCTTC. This gives the protein CASRPRTSGRLYNEQFF.

This clone was picked up a small number of times. This rearrangement joins TRBV19 to TRBJ2-7, with D tentatively TRBD1 (7 bases). Trimming shortened V by 7 bases and J by 5 bases, and 9 bases separated the two germline ends. The CDR3 sequence is 11 residues long. Germline V gives CDR1 LNHDA, CDR2 SQIVND (reference sequence). DNA of the CDR3: TGTGCCAGTACAGGGGGGAACGAGCAGTACTTC. This sequence encodes CASTGGNEQYF.

The chain carries TRBV5-6 and TRBJ2-7; the match to TRBD1 covers 8 bases. CDR3 length: 15 residues. J gave up 3 bases and V 4 bases, and 9 bases lay outside the gene matches. Germline V gene sequence: CDR1 SGHDT, CDR2 YYEEEE. As DNA, the CDR3 is TGTGCCAGCAGCCCGGGGGACAGGAGACGCTACGAGCAGTACTTC. Translating it yields CASSPGDRRRYEQYF.

The sample holds a few counts of this clone. The V and J genes are TRBV7-9 and TRBJ2-4; TRBD2 might be the D (5 bases). CDR3 size: 15 residues. The germline gives CDR1 SEHNR, CDR2 FQNEAQ (reference sequence). Trimming pared 3 bases from V and 5 bases from J, leaving 14 bases between. The CDR3 loop reads CASSFVTRAQNIQYF. Here the CDR3 DNA reads TGTGCCAGCAGCTTCGTAACTAGAGCTCAAAACATTCAGTACTTC.

This clone was seen a few times. The CDR3 coding sequence is TGCGCCAGCAGCGGAACAGGGAGGGAGACCCAGTACTTC. Translation: CASSGTGRETQYF. The chain combines TRBV10-2 with TRBJ2-5; D is perhaps TRBD1 or TRBD2 (6 bases each). Germline V gene lookup returns CDR1 WSHSY and CDR2 SAAADI. The length of the CDR3 is 13 residues. The V end lost 6 bases, the J end lost 5 bases, and 13 bases lay between the germline ends.

The rearrangement joins TRBV7-9 to TRBJ2-5, with unresolved D. The CDR3 totals 13 residues. Germline V gives CDR1 SEHNR, CDR2 FQNEAQ (reference sequence). The V and J ends lost 0 bases and 4 bases respectively, with 6 bases between them. For the CDR3, the DNA is TGTGCCAGCAGCTTAGCGAGTACAGAGACCCAGTACTTC. Translated, it gives CASSLASTETQYF.